This T cell receptor (beta chain) was captured by sequencing in a study of T cells after posttransplantation cyclophosphamide. The study's findings and limits: Later blood repertoires were often dominated by clones from the donor CD8+ memory compartment.

As concerns this clone: The antigen is not known.

Generated by immunoSEQ multiplex PCR, the TCRdb table keeps only in-frame clones and is missing some. This sample has approximately 11,000 clones, with around 90% found just once. Treatment was busulfan-fludarabine conditioning, a marrow graft, and cyclophosphamide on days +3 and +4. The V gene end was trimmed by 3 bases and the J gene end by 1 base; junction bases not matched to a gene: 14. There are 17 residues in the CDR3. The germline V gene encodes CDR1 GTSNPN and CDR2 SVGIG (reference sequence). The source of this sequence is a female patient aged 30-39 years who received an allogeneic stem cell transplant from an unrelated donor, was CMV-positive, and had no GVHD. The T cells may partly be graft donor cells. The chain employs TRBV30 and TRBJ1-1; 7 bases line up with TRBD1. The source was PBMCs, collected after allogeneic stem cell transplant with posttransplant cyclophosphamide. CDR3 nucleotides: TGTGCCTGGAGCCCGCCGGGACAGAGAACCAGGAACACTGAAGCTTTCTTT. This gives the protein CAWSPPGQRTRNTEAFF.